The sequence of this T cell receptor beta chain was determined in a study of TIL therapy for anti-PD-1-resistant metastatic lung cancer. About the study: Median tumor PD-L1 proportion score was about 6.6%.

Time point meaning: pre-treatment sample, taken before nivolumab and TIL therapy. This was the immunoSEQ v3 assay. The table came from immunoSEQ multiplex PCR; TCRdb's copy has only in-frame clones and leaves some out. The data contain roughly 58,000 clones, 75% to 90% of them singletons. This receptor was obtained from a person between 25 and 80 years old with non-small cell lung cancer. The specimen was blood, collected at baseline.

CDR3: CASSSRRINQPQHF. The CDR3 bases are TGTGCCAGCAGTTCGCGTCGGATCAATCAGCCCCAGCATTTT. This sequence joins TRBV6-5 and TRBJ1-5; D unresolved. Germline CDR1 reads MNHEY; CDR2 reads SVGAGI. The CDR3 runs 14 residues. Trimming took 4 bases from V and 3 from J, leaving 10 bases between them.